Included here is one T cell receptor (beta chain) sequence, with context. Its antigen remains unidentified. Nothing much larger sits one base from this clone, and base qualities are not available. These data come from a study of T cell responses to AZD1222 COVID-19 vaccine (dated by TCRdb to the early 2020s). The study in broad terms: Because spike-specific TCR depth and breadth did not differ between the two schedules, AZD1222 recipients who got a second dose at roughly 4 weeks were pooled with those who got a second dose at roughly 12 weeks. TCR sequencing was performed for 230 to 250 trial participants, of whom some 200 were given two doses of AZD1222 and 26 were given two doses of MenACWY control vaccine. Trial participants were enrolled by age into 18-55, 56-69 and 70-plus year subgroups, with 148, 28 and 57 TCR-sequenced participants respectively.

General conclusions and limits of the study: No day 14 peak-response samples were available, so repertoires were characterized only after the peak T cell response. Epitopes outside the regions mutated in the B.1.351 and B.1.1.7 variants were reportedly recognized by nearly half of the unique spike-specific TCRs. Spike-specific TCR breadth and depth rose significantly after two AZD1222 doses compared with day 0 and with MenACWY recipients. Conclusions about previously exposed vaccinees are limited, since just six or seven AZD1222 recipients were seropositive for SARS-CoV-2 at baseline. The 56-69-year group was small, and its depth increase did not reach significance, likely because of low power. The whole spike protein was spanned by vaccine-associated CD4 TCRs, and dominant responses were seen in regions 160-218 and 743-854. Most participants were white British and females outnumbered males, and the authors suggested that clonal diversity may have been underestimated.

The time point label on this specimen signifies: baseline before first vaccination. The vaccinee samples were drawn from two UK trials, COV001 and COV002, one of which was a single-blind randomized controlled phase 2/3 trial testing AZD1222 (ChAdOx1 nCoV-19) in healthy adults. For TCRbeta chain sequencing, PBMC samples from trial participants were taken at day 0 and at day 28 after the second dose. The CDR3 regions of human TCRbeta chains were analyzed by immunosequencing. Turning to the authors' computational methods: TCRs in the repertoires were compared against a reference library of SARS-CoV-2-specific TCRs that had been generated with the MIRA antigen-specificity platform. Breadth was defined as the fraction of unique TCRs that were SARS-CoV-2-associated. Depth was defined as the fraction of total T cells that were SARS-CoV-2-associated. Using the MIRA data, each spike-specific TCR was mapped to the spike region that the TCR reacts to and placed in a CD4 or CD8 class. Log10-transformed breadth and depth values were compared by one-way ANOVA with Sidak's multiple comparisons tests. TCRdb took over this immuneACCESS table, retaining in-frame rearrangements with V and J assigned. Such tables are incomplete; in checked studies, under half of the missing clones stem from an unresolved V gene, and the remainder is unexplained. That table supplies the V and J calls and clone size; D and trimming were determined from the DNA. The sample table records about 82,000 clones; approximately 90% of these occur just once. In total, the top ten clones hold over 5.5% of the sample.

The CDR3 goes from the cysteine to the phenylalanine over 17 residues. The entry retains the CDR3 DNA only, 51 bases that are in frame from base 1. V was cut back by 0 bases and J by 7 bases, leaving a gap of 16 bases between them. CDR1 and CDR2 are drawn from the germline V gene: SGHTA, FQGNSA. The chain joins TRBV7-2 to TRBJ1-6; the D segment could be TRBD1, given 6 matching bases. The source was peripheral blood, collected on day 0 of AZD1222 vaccination. The clonotype originates from an adult in good health. The DNA is TGTGCCAGCAGCTTAGCGCGGCCGGCGGGGGGCAATTCACCCCTCCACTTT. This translates into CASSLARPAGGNSPLHF.